Sequencing of this T cell receptor beta chain was carried out in a study of shared clonotypes between healthy human individuals. Study results and limitations: Sequencing depth was expected to affect clonotype sharing among donors.

As for this clone: Its antigen is not identified.

Deep-level settings were used for running the assay. When replicate PCRs were run on sorted subsets, they used about 220 ng DNA, some 33,000 T cell genomes. Libraries were prepared by immunoSEQ multiplex PCR; TCRdb keeps only in-frame clonotypes and omits some of them. This table holds hundreds of thousands of clones, more than 85% found once. The V and J ends lost 0 bases and 4 bases respectively, with 16 bases between them. The V gene's germline CDR1 is LGHNA and CDR2 YSLEER. The CDR3 is 17 residues long. The naive CD8 subset, CD45RO-negative cells positively selected for CCR7, excluded terminally differentiated effector memory CD45RA+ cells.

The sample was naive CD8+ T cells sorted from blood. This clonotype was sampled from a man aged 25 to 40 in good health. The V and J genes are TRBV4-3 and TRBJ2-4; maybe TRBD1 (5 bases). The CDR3 region has the DNA TGCGCCAGCAGCCAAGAATGGGGCCCCCGGCTGAAAAACATTCAGTACTTC. Translating gives CASSQEWGPRLKNIQYF.